This T cell receptor (beta chain) appears in the sequencing data of a study of shared T cell receptors in the human thymus. TCRdb's table, derived via immunoSEQ multiplex PCR, lists solely in-frame clones and lacks some. Among about 660,000 clones listed, more than 75% were seen once. V was clipped by 5 bases and J by 6 bases; unmatched bases: 11. Germline V gene data show CDR1 as LNHDA and CDR2 as SQIVND (reference sequence). The CDR3 has 17 amino acids. This clone was observed once. This sample was shared with a second study, whose subject was human thymus T cells. From that paper: The sample donors, healthy Finnish infants, were having corrective surgery for congenital heart defects.

The receptor was derived from a boy younger than two with a congenital heart defect. Material for sequencing was thymocytes. This sequence joins TRBV19 and TRBJ2-1; 12 bases line up with TRBD2. The CDR3 nucleotides read TGTGCCAGTAGTGCCCCTTCTAAGACTAGCGGGAGCAATGAGCAGTTCTTC. It yields the protein CASSAPSKTSGSNEQFF.